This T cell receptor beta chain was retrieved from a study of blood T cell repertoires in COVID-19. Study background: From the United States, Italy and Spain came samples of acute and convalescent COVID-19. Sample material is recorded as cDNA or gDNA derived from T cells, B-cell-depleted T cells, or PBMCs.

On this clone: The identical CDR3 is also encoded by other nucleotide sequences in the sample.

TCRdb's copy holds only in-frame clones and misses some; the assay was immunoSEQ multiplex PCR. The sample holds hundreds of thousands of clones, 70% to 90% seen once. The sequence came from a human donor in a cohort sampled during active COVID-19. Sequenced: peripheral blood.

CDR3 in amino acids: CASSLERGGEQYF. The CDR3 bases are TGTGCCAGCAGCTTAGAGCGGGGGGGAGAGCAGTACTTC. V usage is TRBV7-2 and J usage is TRBJ2-7, with 10 bases that match TRBD2. The CDR3 is 13 residues long. The germline V gene encodes CDR1 SGHTA and CDR2 FQGNSA. J was trimmed by 7 bases and V by 1 base; bases with no gene match: 1.